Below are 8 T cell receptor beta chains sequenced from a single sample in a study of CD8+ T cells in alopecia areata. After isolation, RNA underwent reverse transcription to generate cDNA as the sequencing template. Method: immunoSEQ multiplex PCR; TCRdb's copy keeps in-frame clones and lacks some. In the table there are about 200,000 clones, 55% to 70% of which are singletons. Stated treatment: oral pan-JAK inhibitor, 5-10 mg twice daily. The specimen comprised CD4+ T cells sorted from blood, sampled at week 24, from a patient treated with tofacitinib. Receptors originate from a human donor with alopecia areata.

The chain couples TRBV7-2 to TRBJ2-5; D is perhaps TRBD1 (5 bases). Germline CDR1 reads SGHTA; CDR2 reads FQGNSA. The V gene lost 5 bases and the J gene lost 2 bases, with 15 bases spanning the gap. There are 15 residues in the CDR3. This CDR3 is CASSPNAPGQETQYF. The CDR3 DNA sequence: TGTGCCAGCAGCCCGAATGCCCCAGGGCAAGAGACCCAGTACTTC. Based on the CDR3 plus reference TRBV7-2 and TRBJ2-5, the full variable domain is GAGVSQSPSNKVTEKGKDVELRCDPISGHTALYWYRQSLGQGLEFLIYFQGNSAPDKSGLPSDRFSAERTGGSVSTLTIQRTQQEDSAVYLCASSPNAPGQETQYFGPGTRLLVL.

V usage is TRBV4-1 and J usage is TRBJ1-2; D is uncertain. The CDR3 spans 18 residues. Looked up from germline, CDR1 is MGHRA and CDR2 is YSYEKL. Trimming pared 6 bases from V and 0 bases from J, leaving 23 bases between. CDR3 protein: CASSRIRSGGRSNYGYTF. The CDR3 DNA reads TGCGCCAGCAGTCGCATTAGGTCGGGAGGACGATCTAACTATGGCTACACCTTC.

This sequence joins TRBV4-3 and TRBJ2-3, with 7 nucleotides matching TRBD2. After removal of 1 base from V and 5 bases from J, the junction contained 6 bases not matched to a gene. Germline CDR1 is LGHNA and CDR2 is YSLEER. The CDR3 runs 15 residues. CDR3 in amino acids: CASSQVAGVGDTQYF. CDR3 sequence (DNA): TGCGCCAGCAGCCAAGTTGCGGGGGTGGGAGATACGCAGTATTTT.

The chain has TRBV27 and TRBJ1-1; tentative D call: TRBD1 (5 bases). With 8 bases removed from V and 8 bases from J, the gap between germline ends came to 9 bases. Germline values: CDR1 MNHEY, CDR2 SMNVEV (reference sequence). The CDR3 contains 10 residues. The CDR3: CASGAAEAFF. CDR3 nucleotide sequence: TGTGCCAGCGGGGCGGCCGAAGCTTTCTTT.

The CDR3 is CASSLAGSGEADTQYF. CDR3 in DNA: TGTGCCAGCAGCTTAGCGGGGTCGGGCGAGGCAGATACGCAGTATTTT. The V gene is TRBV7-2, the J gene TRBJ2-3; D remains unclear. This CDR3 is 16 amino acids long. Per germline, CDR1 SGHTA and CDR2 FQGNSA. Deletions cut 0 bases from V and 4 bases from J, with 14 bases between. The complete variable domain, with remaining parts taken from reference TRBV7-2 and TRBJ2-3, reads GAGVSQSPSNKVTEKGKDVELRCDPISGHTALYWYRQSLGQGLEFLIYFQGNSAPDKSGLPSDRFSAERTGGSVSTLTIQRTQQEDSAVYLCASSLAGSGEADTQYFGPGTRLTVL.

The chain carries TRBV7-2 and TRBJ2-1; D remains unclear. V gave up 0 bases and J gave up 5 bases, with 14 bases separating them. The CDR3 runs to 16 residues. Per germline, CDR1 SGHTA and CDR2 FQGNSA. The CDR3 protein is CASSLASGQVDNEQFF. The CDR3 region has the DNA TGTGCCAGCAGCTTAGCGTCGGGTCAGGTCGACAATGAGCAGTTCTTC.

The CDR3 loop is CASSRDREGTEAFF. For the CDR3, the DNA is TGTGCCAGCAGCCGAGACAGGGAGGGGACTGAAGCTTTCTTT. This chain joins TRBV4-2 and TRBJ1-1, with TRBD1 identical over 7 bases. This CDR3 has 14 residues. The V segment lost 4 bases and the J segment 5 bases; nucleotides outside the gene matches: 7. CDR1 is LGHNA, CDR2 YNFKEQ, per germline.

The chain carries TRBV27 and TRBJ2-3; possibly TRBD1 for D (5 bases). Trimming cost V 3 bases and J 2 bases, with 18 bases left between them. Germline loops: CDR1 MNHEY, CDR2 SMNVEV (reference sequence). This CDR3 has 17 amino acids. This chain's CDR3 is CASSLNRVLGATDTQYF. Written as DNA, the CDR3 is TGTGCCAGCAGTTTGAATAGAGTTCTAGGGGCCACAGATACGCAGTATTTT.